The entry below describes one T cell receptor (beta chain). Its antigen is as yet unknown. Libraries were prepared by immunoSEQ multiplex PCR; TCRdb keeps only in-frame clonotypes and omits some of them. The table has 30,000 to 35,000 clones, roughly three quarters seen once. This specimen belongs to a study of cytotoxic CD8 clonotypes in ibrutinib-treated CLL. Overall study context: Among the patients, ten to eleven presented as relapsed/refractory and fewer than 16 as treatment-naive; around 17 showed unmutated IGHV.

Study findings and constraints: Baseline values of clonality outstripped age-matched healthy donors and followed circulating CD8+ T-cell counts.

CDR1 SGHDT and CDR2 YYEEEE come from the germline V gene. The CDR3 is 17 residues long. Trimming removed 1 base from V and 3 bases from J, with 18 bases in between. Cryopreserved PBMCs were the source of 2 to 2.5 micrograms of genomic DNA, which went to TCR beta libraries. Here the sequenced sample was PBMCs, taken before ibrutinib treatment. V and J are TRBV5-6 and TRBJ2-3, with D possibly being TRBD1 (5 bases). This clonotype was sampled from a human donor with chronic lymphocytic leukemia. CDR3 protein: CASSLSLGGRVTDTQYF. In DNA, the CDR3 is TGTGCCAGCAGCTTGTCCCTCGGTGGCAGGGTTACAGATACGCAGTATTTT.